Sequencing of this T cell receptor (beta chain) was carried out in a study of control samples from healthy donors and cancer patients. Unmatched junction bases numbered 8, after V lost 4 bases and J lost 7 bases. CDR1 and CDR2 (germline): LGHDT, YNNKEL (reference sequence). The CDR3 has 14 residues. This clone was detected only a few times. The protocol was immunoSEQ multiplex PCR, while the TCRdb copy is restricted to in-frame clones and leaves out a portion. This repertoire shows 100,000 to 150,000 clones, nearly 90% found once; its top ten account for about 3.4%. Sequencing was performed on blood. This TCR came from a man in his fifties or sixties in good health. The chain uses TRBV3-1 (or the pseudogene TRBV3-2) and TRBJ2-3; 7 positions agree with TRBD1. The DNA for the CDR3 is TGTGCCAGCAGCCCCCGGGACAGCCACAATACGCAGTATTTT. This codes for CASSPRDSHNTQYF.